This T cell receptor (beta chain) was retrieved from a study of shared T cell receptors in the human thymus. The CDR3 consists of 16 residues. CDR1 KGHSH and CDR2 LQKENI come from the germline V gene. J lost 0 bases, V lost 0 bases, and 3 bases had no gene match. Measured with immunoSEQ multiplex PCR; TCRdb has only the in-frame clones, and not every one. The repertoire has about 660,000 clones, roughly 90% of them found once; the top ten carry 0.0095% to 0.012%. The same specimen was also included in a second study, on human thymus T cells. That work adds: Thymic resections from corrective heart surgery supplied the tissue. Related research described thymic repertoires that were highly overlapping among unrelated individuals.

Sequencing was done on a sample of thymocytes. The sequence came from a boy younger than two with a congenital heart defect. The chain has TRBV18 and TRBJ2-7; TRBD2 matches 9 bases. The DNA for the CDR3 is TGTGCCAGCTCACCACCGGGTAGCGGGAGCTCCTACGAGCAGTACTTC. This codes for CASSPPGSGSSYEQYF. Full variable domain (rest looked up from reference TRBV18 and TRBJ2-7): NAGVMQNPRHLVRRRGQEARLRCSPMKGHSHVYWYRQLPEEGLKFMVYLQKENIIDESGMPKERFSAEFPKEGPSILRIQQVVRGDSAAYFCASSPPGSGSSYEQYFGPGTRLTVT.